The rows below give T cell receptor beta chains drawn from one sample of a study of regulatory T cells in long-lasting Graves disease. One entry per CDR3 protein, called by TCRdb with MiXCR from the multiplex PCR reads. The table has 200,000 to 250,000 distinct CDR3 sequences, 20% seen once. Sample: peripheral blood mononuclear cells (PBMCs), taken at new diagnosis, from a patient treated with antithyroid drugs. The receptors were sampled from a female donor with Graves disease. The CDR3 runs from the conserved cysteine through the conserved F or W. The D gene is left open where the match is weak. Clone size is stated in some rows and not others, as once, few, many or a class when expanded.

clone_size,v_call,d_call,j_call,cdr3_nt,cdr3_aa
-,TRBV29-1,TRBD1,TRBJ1-2,TGCAGCGTGGGACAGCCGTCCTATGGCTACACCTTC,CSVGQPSYGYTF
few,TRBV6-9,-,TRBJ2-5,TGTGCCAGCAGTTACCGGGACGAAGAGACCCAGTACTTC,CASSYRDEETQYF
many,TRBV7-2,-,TRBJ2-7,TGTGCCAGCAGCTTAGCGGGGGGGCCCTACGAGCAGTACTTC,CASSLAGGPYEQYF
many,TRBV6-1,TRBD2,TRBJ2-3,TGTGCCAGCAGTGCCCAACTAGCGGGCCCCACAGATACGCAGTATTTT,CASSAQLAGPTDTQYF
-,TRBV2,-,TRBJ1-2,TGTGCCAGCAGCCCCAGGGATGGCGACACCTTC,CASSPRDGDTF
few,TRBV20-1,-,TRBJ2-3,TGCAGTTCAAGGGGCGGCACAGATATGCAGTATTTT,CSSRGGTDMQYF
many,TRBV10-3,TRBD2,TRBJ2-7,TGTGCCATCAGTGACCCCAGCGGGAGGATTTACGAGCAGTACTTC,CAISDPSGRIYEQYF
few,TRBV10-3,-,TRBJ1-1,TGTGCCATCAGTGGGATCGAGCGGTCGAAGGCTTTCTTT,CAISGIERSKAFF
-,TRBV6-2/TRBV6-3,TRBD2,TRBJ2-1,TGTGCCAGCAGTTACCCAACGGCTAGCGGGGTTATGTATGAGCAGTTCTTC,CASSYPTASGVMYEQFF
many,TRBV27,-,TRBJ1-5,TGTGCCAGCAGTTTGTCAGGGTTAGGTGGGCAGCCCCAGCATTTT,CASSLSGLGGQPQHF
many,TRBV7-9,-,TRBJ1-1,TGTGCCAGCAGCTCCGGGGACGGCTACTCGGGGGCTTTCTTT,CASSSGDGYSGAFF
-,TRBV6-5,-,TRBJ1-6,TGTGCCAGCAGTTACACGGGGGCGCGTAATTCACCCCTCCACTTT,CASSYTGARNSPLHF
-,TRBV29-1,-,TRBJ1-3,TGCAGCGTTGAGAAACAGGGCGGAACCATATATTTT,CSVEKQGGTIYF
many,TRBV20-1,TRBD2,TRBJ2-3,TGCAGTGCTAGAGCGGCTAGCGGGACGATCTTAGATACGCAGTATTTT,CSARAASGTILDTQYF
many,TRBV5-1,TRBD1,TRBJ2-5,TGCGCCAGCAGCTTGTACCCAGGGGGTGAGGAGACCCAGTACTTC,CASSLYPGGEETQYF
many,TRBV2,-,TRBJ1-5,TGTGCCAGCAGTGAGACACTTAGCAATCAGCCCCAGCATTTT,CASSETLSNQPQHF
many,TRBV27,-,TRBJ1-6,TGTGCCAGCAGTCAACCCTGGGACAATTCACCCCTCCACTTT,CASSQPWDNSPLHF
many,TRBV5-1,TRBD1,TRBJ2-1,TGCGCCAGCACCTTGGACAGGGTGTACAATGAGCAGTTCTTC,CASTLDRVYNEQFF
many,TRBV20-1,TRBD1,TRBJ1-2,TGCAGTGCTACCCTGTCCCGGGACAGGGACTATGGCTACACCTTC,CSATLSRDRDYGYTF
many,TRBV10-1,TRBD1,TRBJ2-3,TGCGCCAGCAGCCCGGGACAGACAGATACGCAGTATTTT,CASSPGQTDTQYF
-,TRBV29-1,-,TRBJ2-2,TGCAGCGTCCGGGACACCGACACCGGGGAGCTGTTTTTT,CSVRDTDTGELFF
many,TRBV7-6,TRBD2,TRBJ2-5,TGTGCCAGCAGCAAAAGCGGGAGCGCCCAAGAGACCCAGTACTTC,CASSKSGSAQETQYF
many,TRBV6-5,-,TRBJ2-6,TGTGCCAGCAGTTACGGGCAGGCCAACGTCCTGACTTTC,CASSYGQANVLTF
many,TRBV6-2/TRBV6-3,TRBD1,TRBJ1-2,TGTGCCAGCGGAGGGACAGAGAACTATGGCTACACCTTC,CASGGTENYGYTF
many,TRBV28,TRBD2,TRBJ2-5,TGTGCCAGCACTAGCGGGGGAGTCCAAGAGACCCAGTACTTC,CASTSGGVQETQYF
few,TRBV9,TRBD1,TRBJ2-1,TGTGCCAGCAGCCCTCGACAGGGACCGAATGAGCAGTTCTTC,CASSPRQGPNEQFF
many,TRBV19,-,TRBJ1-1,TGTGCCAGTAGTATGGTAGGTCGGGGCACTGAAGCTTTCTTT,CASSMVGRGTEAFF
many,TRBV10-3,-,TRBJ2-1,TGTGCCATCAGTCTTGAGGGAGCTGACTCCTACAATGAGCAGTTCTTC,CAISLEGADSYNEQFF
many,TRBV3-1,TRBD1,TRBJ2-1,TGTGCCAGCAGCCAAAATTTAGGGACAGGGAAATACAATGAGCAGTTCTTC,CASSQNLGTGKYNEQFF
many,TRBV6-1,-,TRBJ2-1,TGTGCCAGCAGTGAAGTTCAGAAGAGCTCCTACAATGAGCAGTTCTTC,CASSEVQKSSYNEQFF
many,TRBV11-1,-,TRBJ1-4,TGTGCCAGCAGCTTCGGGGCTAATGAAAAACTGTTTTTT,CASSFGANEKLFF
many,TRBV19,-,TRBJ1-2,TGTGCCAGTAGTATCGTGGGGACGACGAAGGGCTACACCTTC,CASSIVGTTKGYTF
many,TRBV3-1,-,TRBJ2-7,TGTGCCAGCAGCCAAACCCCCTCCGAGCAGTACTTC,CASSQTPSEQYF
-,TRBV2,TRBD1,TRBJ2-3,TGTGCCAGCCGTCCCGGGACAGGGGGCGCAGATACGCAGTATTTT,CASRPGTGGADTQYF
many,TRBV24-1,-,TRBJ2-1,TGTGCCACCAGTGGGTACAATGAGCAGTTCTTC,CATSGYNEQFF
-,TRBV28,-,TRBJ1-3,TGTGCCAGCAGTTTGAGCAGGGGCGCCGGAAACACCATATATTTT,CASSLSRGAGNTIYF
many,TRBV20-1,-,TRBJ2-5,TGCAGTGCTTCGGGGGAGGTGTGGGAGACCCAGTACTTC,CSASGEVWETQYF
many,TRBV6-2/TRBV6-3,-,TRBJ2-7,TGTGCCAGCAGTTACCTCGACGAGCAGTACTTC,CASSYLDEQYF
many,TRBV7-9,-,TRBJ2-7,TGTGCCAGCAGCCGAAACCTCGGGATCCTGCTGCACGAGCAGTACTTC,CASSRNLGILLHEQYF
-,TRBV20-1,-,TRBJ2-2,TGCAGTGCTAGAGAAGGAGGACCCGGGGAGCTGTTTTTT,CSAREGGPGELFF
many,TRBV6-1,-,TRBJ2-7,TGTGCCAGCAGTGAAGCCGGGACACAACTTTACGAGCAGTACTTC,CASSEAGTQLYEQYF
-,TRBV11-2,-,TRBJ2-5,TGTGCCAGCAGCTTAACTTCGAATAGCGGAGCCGTCTACCAGGAGACCCAGTGCTTC,CASSLTSNSGAVYQETQCF
many,TRBV20-1,-,TRBJ1-1,TGCAGTGCTAGAGATGACCAGGGCAGGAGCACTGAAGCTTTCTTT,CSARDDQGRSTEAFF
many,TRBV5-1,-,TRBJ2-7,TGCGCCAGCAGGTCAACCATAGATAGCTCCTACGAGCAGTACTTC,CASRSTIDSSYEQYF
many,TRBV7-2,-,TRBJ1-4,TGTGCCAGCAGCTTAGCGATCGGGGGTAGGGCTGAAAAACTGTTTTTT,CASSLAIGGRAEKLFF
-,TRBV20-1,TRBD2,TRBJ2-7,TGCAGTGCCAGCGGGATCAGCGGGGGGCTCTCCTACGAGCAGTACTTC,CSASGISGGLSYEQYF
many,TRBV5-4,TRBD2,TRBJ2-1,TGTGCCAGCAGCGAAACTAGCGGCTACAATGAGCAGTTCTTC,CASSETSGYNEQFF
few,TRBV24-1,-,TRBJ2-3,TGTGCCACCAGTGATTTGCCTGGAGCAGATACGCAGTATTTT,CATSDLPGADTQYF
many,TRBV6-1,TRBD1,TRBJ1-6,TGTGCCAGCAGTCGACAGGGTTCACCCCTCCACTTT,CASSRQGSPLHF
-,TRBV11-1,-,TRBJ2-7,TGTGCCAGCAGCTTAGCTAACGCCGAAACCTACGAGCAGTACTTC,CASSLANAETYEQYF
many,TRBV12-3/TRBV12-4,-,TRBJ1-2,TGTGCCAGCAGGGGGCAGTCGGGCGCTAACTATGGCTACACCTTC,CASRGQSGANYGYTF
many,TRBV5-4,TRBD1,TRBJ2-7,TGTGCCAGCAGCCCCGGACAGGAAAGGTCCTACGAGCAGTACTTC,CASSPGQERSYEQYF
-,TRBV10-3,-,TRBJ1-1,TGTGCCATCAGTGAGTCGGGGGACAACACTGAAGCTTTCTTT,CAISESGDNTEAFF
few,TRBV5-1,TRBD1,TRBJ1-1,TGCGCCAGCAGCGGGGGGACAGGGCCCACTGAAGCTTTCTTT,CASSGGTGPTEAFF
once,TRBV11-3,-,TRBJ2-7,TGTGCCAGCAGCCAAATCCGGAGCTCCTACGAGCAGTACTTC,CASSQIRSSYEQYF
once,TRBV7-3,TRBD2,TRBJ2-7,TGTGCCAGCAGAAAAGGACTAGCGGGAGAATACGAGCAGTACTTC,CASRKGLAGEYEQYF
many,TRBV4-2,-,TRBJ2-3,TGTGCCAGCAGCCAACTGGCGGGGACAGATCGCACAGATACGCAGTATTTT,CASSQLAGTDRTDTQYF
-,TRBV20-1,-,TRBJ2-1,TGCAGTGCTAGTGAAAGGAACGAGCAGTTCTTC,CSASERNEQFF
many,TRBV12-3/TRBV12-4,-,TRBJ1-5,TGTGCCAGCAGTTTAGGGGGGCTCCAGACCAATCAGCCCCAGCATTTT,CASSLGGLQTNQPQHF
few,TRBV14,-,TRBJ2-3,TGTGCCAGCAGCCAATGGGGAGATACGCAGTATTTT,CASSQWGDTQYF